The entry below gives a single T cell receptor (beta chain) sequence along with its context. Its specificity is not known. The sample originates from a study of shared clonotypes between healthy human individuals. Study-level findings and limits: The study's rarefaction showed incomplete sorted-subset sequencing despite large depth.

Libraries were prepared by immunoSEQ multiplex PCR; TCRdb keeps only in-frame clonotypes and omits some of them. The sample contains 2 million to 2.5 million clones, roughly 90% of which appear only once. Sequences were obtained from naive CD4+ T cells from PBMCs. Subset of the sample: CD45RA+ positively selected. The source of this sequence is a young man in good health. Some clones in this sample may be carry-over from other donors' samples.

DNA of the CDR3: TGTGCCACCTCCAAGGGATCTAATGAAAAACTGTTTTTT. Protein product: CATSKGSNEKLFF. The chain carries TRBV15 and TRBJ1-4, with no clear D. V gave up 8 bases and J gave up 3 bases, with 10 bases separating them. CDR1 LNHNV and CDR2 YYDKDF come from the germline V gene (reference sequence). The CDR3 contains 13 residues.